This T cell receptor (beta chain) was captured in a study of cytomegalovirus exposure and HLA in healthy donors. Background on the study: Later analysis reported that the approximately 110 validation repertoires shared the platform of the approximately 620 first-cohort repertoires. Whole-study findings and limits: In vitro confirmation showed three CMV-associated chains to be CMV antigen specific. Some public TCRs appeared in many individuals, while most sequences were rare. The study put some 150 TCR beta chains on its list as cytomegalovirus-associated.

Germline CDR1 reads SEHNR; CDR2 reads FQNEAQ (reference sequence). The CDR3 sequence is 15 residues long. V lost 5 bases and J lost 2, with 16 bases in between. Note on this clone: Its specificity is not known.

Generated by immunoSEQ multiplex PCR, the TCRdb table keeps only in-frame clones and is missing some. This sample carries 240,000 or so clones, about 86% of them seen once, and the ten largest clones take 1% to 1.5%. The rearrangement joins TRBV7-9 to TRBJ2-7; D is possibly TRBD2 (7 bases). The sequence came from a woman aged 30 to 39 in good health and CMV-seropositive. Sequenced sample: PBMCs. In DNA, the CDR3 is TGTGCCAGCAGCCCCTATCGGGGGGCCGCCTACGAGCAGTACTTC. Protein sequence: CASSPYRGAAYEQYF.